This T cell receptor (beta chain) was identified during a study of OX40 agonist ivuxolimab in advanced cancers. Whole-study context: The patients' treatment was ivuxolimab, an agonistic anti-OX40 (CD134) antibody. Antecedent anti-PD-1, anti-PD-L1 or anti-CTLA-4 therapy was permissible, with around 41% having received some.

Data came from immunoSEQ multiplex PCR; TCRdb stores just in-frame clones and leaves some out. Among tens of thousands of clones listed, roughly 90% were seen once. As regards this clone: Antigen specificity is unknown.

Study observations and caveats: CD4+ and CD8+ blood T cells expanded clonally by week 6 at 0.1 to 3.0 mg/kg.

Germline V CDR1 and CDR2: SGHAT, FQNNGV. V was shortened by 5 bases and J by 5 bases, with 16 bases between the two germline ends. The CDR3 runs 15 residues. The source was CD4+ or CD8+ T cells sorted from blood, collected in a trial of the OX40 agonist ivuxolimab. The TCR comes from an adult with an advanced solid tumor such as melanoma, head and neck, liver or kidney cancer. This chain uses TRBV11-2 with TRBJ2-1; D might be TRBD1 or TRBD2, each matching 5 bases. The CDR3 DNA follows: TGTGCCAGCAGCGCATCCGGGATGACAGACAATGAGCAGTTCTTC. Protein sequence: CASSASGMTDNEQFF.